This T cell receptor (beta chain) was recorded in a study of cytomegalovirus exposure and HLA in healthy donors. Turning to the study itself: An earlier analysis found roughly 100 million unique TCR beta sequences from approximately 170 million T cells.

This PCR relied on a set of 60 Vbeta primers and 13 Jbeta primers. Assay used: immunoSEQ multiplex PCR; TCRdb lists only in-frame clones, some missing. The sample lists around 100,000 clones, over 75% occurring once. Findings and caveats of the study: Rare TCR sequences dominated, though some public TCRs recurred in many donors. Immune exposure was documented only through CMV serostatus. Overall, 164 TCR beta chains were annotated as cytomegalovirus-associated.

As to this clone: Its antigen is as yet unknown.

Per the germline V gene, CDR1 is MNHEY and CDR2 is SMNVEV (reference sequence). The germline V and J ends were trimmed by 3 bases and 5 bases, with 14 bases remaining between them. The CDR3 contains 16 residues. Sequencing input: PBMCs. The receptor comes from a male donor in good health and CMV-seropositive. The chain recombines TRBV27 with TRBJ1-6, with a possible D match to TRBD1 (6 bases). The CDR3 is CASSFLDRTDNSPLHF. The CDR3 region has the DNA TGTGCCAGCAGTTTCCTAGACAGGACCGATAATTCACCCCTCCACTTT.